Each of the 32 T cell receptor beta chains below was sequenced from the same sample in a study of cytotoxic CD8 clonotypes in ibrutinib-treated CLL. Here immunoSEQ multiplex PCR was the method, and the copy in TCRdb shows in-frame clones only, minus some. The sample shows 110,000 to 150,000 clones, 60% to 85% of them seen only once. The sample was PBMCs, taken after 24 months of ibrutinib treatment. The receptors derive from a human donor with chronic lymphocytic leukemia.

This clone came up a few times. The V gene is TRBV29-1, the J gene TRBJ2-4; TRBD2 aligns across 8 bases. V lost 6 bases, J lost 8 bases, and 9 bases stayed unmatched. From germline, CDR1 is SQVTM and CDR2 ANQGSEA. The CDR3 has 13 amino acids. The CDR3 DNA reads TGCAGCGTCAAGCGGGGGACGAGGGACATTCAGTACTTC. Protein sequence: CSVKRGTRDIQYF.

This clone is a singleton in its sample. The gene calls are TRBV19 and TRBJ2-3, with D tentatively TRBD1 (6 bases). The CDR3 extends over 14 amino acids. Trimming stripped 5 bases from V and 3 bases from J, with 12 bases between. Germline CDR1 LNHDA, CDR2 SQIVND (reference sequence). The CDR3 here is CASSRQGKTDTQYF. Here the CDR3 DNA reads TGTGCCAGTAGTCGTCAGGGGAAAACAGATACGCAGTATTTT.

The CDR3 region is CASSYAAVGVWEYF. CDR3 sequence (DNA): TGTGCCAGCAGTTACGCGGCGGTGGGGGTTTGGGAATACTTC. V gene TRBV6-5 combines with J gene TRBJ2-7; D possibly uses TRBD1 or TRBD2 (5 bases each). CDR3 length: 14 residues. V shed 2 bases and J shed 13 bases, with 21 bases lying between them. Germline V lookup: CDR1 MNHEY, CDR2 SVGAGI.

The chain links TRBV5-1 to TRBJ1-5, with D perhaps matching TRBD1 (5 bases). The V and J ends lost 4 bases and 5 bases respectively, with 16 bases between them. Germline V CDR1 and CDR2: SGHRS, YFSETQ. There are 15 residues in the CDR3. CDR3 region: CASSPGTDGYQPQHF. The CDR3 DNA is TGCGCCAGCAGCCCGGGGACCGATGGGTATCAGCCCCAGCATTTT.

A remark on this clone: A read error may account for a junction end that differs from germline. The chain uses TRBV7-9 and TRBJ1-4; D remains ambiguous. The CDR3 contains 13 residues. Germline CDR1 is SEHNR and CDR2 is FQNEAQ (reference sequence). The CDR3 reads CASSPSANEKLFF. CDR3 in DNA: TGTGCCAGCAGCCCCTCCGCTAATGAGAAACTGTTTTTT.

The chain couples TRBV10-2 to TRBJ1-2, with D maybe TRBD1 (5 bases). This CDR3 has 13 amino acids. Germline lookup yields CDR1 WSHSY and CDR2 SAAADI. The ends were cut back, 2 bases at V and 5 bases at J, with 9 bases in the middle. CDR3 region: CASSEGGRYGYTF. CDR3 nucleotides: TGCGCCAGCAGTGAGGGGGGACGATATGGCTACACCTTC.

CDR3 in amino acids: CAWSVQLGQKQYF. CDR3 nucleotide sequence: TGTGCCTGGAGTGTACAACTGGGCCAGAAGCAGTACTTC. The chain is built from TRBV30 and TRBJ2-7, with D unclear. Germline CDR1 is GTSNPN and CDR2 is SVGIG (reference sequence). The CDR3 runs to 13 residues. V lost 0 bases and J 8 bases, leaving 14 bases between the germline ends.

The gene calls are TRBV18 and TRBJ2-7, with TRBD1 identical over 9 bases. Germline V gene data show CDR1 as KGHSH and CDR2 as LQKENI. V was clipped by 0 bases and J by 2 bases; unmatched bases: 2. The CDR3 covers 15 residues. DNA of the CDR3: TGTGCCAGCTCACCACCGGGACAGGGTGCCTACGAGCAGTACTTC. It encodes CASSPPGQGAYEQYF.

This rearrangement joins TRBV27 to TRBJ2-7, with D uncertain. The V end lost 2 bases, the J end lost 6 bases, and 14 bases lay between the germline ends. Germline V gene lookup returns CDR1 MNHEY and CDR2 SMNVEV (reference sequence). The CDR3 is 14 residues long. CDR3 nucleotides: TGTGCCAGCAGTTTAGGGCCTGGGGTGGGCGAGCAGTACTTC. Encoded protein: CASSLGPGVGEQYF.

V is TRBV28 and J is TRBJ1-6, with a weak D call TRBD1 (6 bases). Trimming left V 3 bases short and J 7 bases short, with 16 bases between. The CDR3 is 16 residues long. The germline CDR1 and CDR2 sequences are MDHEN and SYDVKM. CDR3 sequence: CASSLGAHQLNSPLHF. CDR3 in DNA: TGTGCCAGCAGTTTGGGGGCCCACCAATTAAATTCACCCCTCCACTTT.

J is TRBJ1-1 and V is TRBV19, with D hard to call. V lost 0 bases and J 4 bases, leaving 6 bases between the germline ends. Germline lookup yields CDR1 LNHDA and CDR2 SQIVND (reference sequence). The CDR3 runs to 13 residues. The CDR3, as DNA: TGTGCCAGTAGTATAGATCGGGGCACTGAAGCTTTCTTT. Encoded protein: CASSIDRGTEAFF.

J is TRBJ1-4 and V is TRBV4-3; 9 bases align to TRBD1. Germline loops: CDR1 LGHNA, CDR2 YSLEER. V dropped 3 bases and J dropped 7; count of bases not matched to a gene: 9. This CDR3 contains 16 residues. CDR3 coding DNA: TGCGCCAGCAGCCAGACCACAGGGGGCGCGGGTGAAAAACTGTTTTTT. Encoded protein: CASSQTTGGAGEKLFF.

The chain employs TRBV11-2 and TRBJ2-1; TRBD2 might be the D (6 bases). The CDR3 spans 13 residues. In germline, CDR1 is SGHAT, CDR2 FQNNGV. Trimming pared 3 bases from V and 9 bases from J, leaving 12 bases between. The CDR3 DNA follows: TGTGCCAGCAGCTTCCCGGGACTTGGTGAGCAGTTCTTC. This gives the protein CASSFPGLGEQFF.

V usage is TRBV7-6 and J usage is TRBJ2-1, with D maybe TRBD1 (6 bases). CDR1 and CDR2 from the germline V gene are SGHVS and FNYEAQ. This CDR3 spans 14 amino acids. V lost 3 bases, J lost 10 bases, and 16 bases lay in between. The CDR3 here is CASSFFLGAGEQFF. The CDR3 DNA sequence: TGTGCCAGCAGCTTTTTCCTGGGGGCAGGCGAGCAGTTCTTC.

This clone came up a few times. V is TRBV7-2 and J is TRBJ2-1; the D is unclear. V was clipped by 5 bases and J by 2 bases, with 7 bases between them. Germline values: CDR1 SGHTA, CDR2 FQGNSA. The CDR3 extends over 13 amino acids. The CDR3 loop reads CASSPQAYNEQFF. DNA for the CDR3: TGTGCCAGCAGCCCGCAGGCCTACAATGAGCAGTTCTTC. Together with reference TRBV7-2 and TRBJ2-1, the CDR3 gives the full variable domain: GAGVSQSPSNKVTEKGKDVELRCDPISGHTALYWYRQSLGQGLEFLIYFQGNSAPDKSGLPSDRFSAERTGGSVSTLTIQRTQQEDSAVYLCASSPQAYNEQFFGPGTRLTVL.

This rearrangement joins TRBV9 to TRBJ2-1; TRBD1 aligns across 9 bases. The V gene end was trimmed by 1 base and the J gene end by 9 bases; junction bases not matched to a gene: 8. This CDR3 comprises 15 residues. CDR1 is SGDLS and CDR2 is YYNGEE in the germline V gene. The CDR3 sequence is CASSVMGQGSSEQFF. The CDR3 nucleotides are TGTGCCAGCAGCGTAATGGGACAGGGTAGTAGTGAGCAGTTCTTC. The variable domain in full, with the rest retrieved from reference TRBV9 and TRBJ2-1, is DSGVTQTPKHLITATGQRVTLRCSPRSGDLSVYWYQQSLDQGLQFLIQYYNGEERAKGNILERFSAQQFPDLHSELNLSSLELGDSALYFCASSVMGQGSSEQFFGPGTRLTVL.

The rearrangement joins TRBV7-2 to TRBJ2-5; possibly TRBD2 for D (6 bases). Trimming shortened V by 4 bases and J by 10 bases, and 10 bases separated the two germline ends. Germline lookup yields CDR1 SGHTA and CDR2 FQGNSA. The CDR3 length is 11 residues. The CDR3 DNA reads as TGTGCCAGCAGCTCGGGGGACGGCCAGTACTTC. Residues: CASSSGDGQYF.

This rearrangement joins TRBV10-3 to TRBJ2-6; possibly TRBD1 for D (5 bases). Per germline, CDR1 ENHRY and CDR2 SYGVKD. The CDR3 extends over 15 amino acids. The V end was cut by 4 bases, the J end by 4 bases, with 11 bases between. CDR3 in DNA: TGTGCCATCAGTGCGGACAACTCCGGGGCCAACGTCCTGACTTTC. The encoded protein is CAISADNSGANVLTF.

This clone has a handful of counts. The chain joins TRBV19 to TRBJ1-2, with D possibly matching TRBD1 (5 bases). Germline-derived CDR1 and CDR2 are LNHDA and SQIVND (reference sequence). The CDR3 runs to 12 residues. With 5 bases removed from V and 8 bases from J, the gap between germline ends came to 12 bases. The CDR3 bases are TGTGCCAGTAGTCCCCAGAGGGGCGGCTACACCTTC. Amino acid sequence: CASSPQRGGYTF. Filled out from reference TRBV19 and TRBJ1-2, the complete variable domain reads DGGITQSPKYLFRKEGQNVTLSCEQNLNHDAMYWYRQDPGQGLRLIYYSQIVNDFQKGDIAEGYSVSREKKESFPLTVTSAQKNPTAFYLCASSPQRGGYTFGSGTRLTVV.

V is TRBV15 and J is TRBJ2-7; D is possibly TRBD2 (6 bases). The CDR3 spans 15 residues. Trimming removed 0 bases at V and 1 base at J, with 10 bases between. Germline CDR1 reads LNHNV; CDR2 reads YYDKDF (reference sequence). The CDR3 spells CATSRDPRGSYEQYF. In DNA, the CDR3 is TGTGCCACCAGCAGAGATCCGCGGGGATCCTACGAGCAGTACTTC. The whole variable domain, remainder taken from reference TRBV15 and TRBJ2-7, is DAMVIQNPRYQVTQFGKPVTLSCSQTLNHNVMYWYQQKSSQAPKLLFHYYDKDFNNEADTPDNFQSRRPNTSFCFLDIRSPGLGDTAMYLCATSRDPRGSYEQYFGPGTRLTVT.

The chain carries TRBV6-5 and TRBJ1-3, with D unresolved. With 8 bases removed from V and 4 bases from J, the gap between germline ends came to 15 bases. Germline CDR1 reads MNHEY; CDR2 reads SVGAGI. This CDR3 region has 14 residues. Written as DNA, the CDR3 is TGTGCCAGCGAGGGCACGCTGGGAGGAAACACCATATATTTT. Its protein product is CASEGTLGGNTIYF.

This rearrangement joins TRBV6-5 to TRBJ2-3; the match to TRBD2 covers 12 bases. This CDR3 region has 16 residues. The germline V gene has CDR1 MNHEY and CDR2 SVGAGI. J gave up 4 bases and V 2 bases, and 4 bases lay outside the gene matches. The CDR3 DNA follows: TGTGCCAGCAGTTACCGAGGACTAGCGGGATCAGATACGCAGTATTTT. It encodes CASSYRGLAGSDTQYF.

The rearrangement links TRBV7-6 to TRBJ2-3, with D unresolved. There are 13 residues in the CDR3. V was trimmed by 1 base and J by 6 bases, leaving 8 bases between them. CDR1 SGHVS and CDR2 FNYEAQ come from the germline V gene. Here the CDR3 reads CASSLVGSDTQYF. The CDR3 nucleotides are TGTGCCAGCAGCTTAGTGGGGTCCGATACGCAGTATTTT.

The chain is built from TRBV9 and TRBJ2-3, with 8 bases matching TRBD2. The germline V gene encodes CDR1 SGDLS and CDR2 YYNGEE. The trim removed 0 bases at V and 6 bases at J, leaving 6 bases unmatched. This CDR3 spans 15 amino acids. CDR3 DNA: TGTGCCAGCAGCGTAGGCGGGGGGCGGTTGGATACGCAGTATTTT. Its protein product is CASSVGGGRLDTQYF. The entire variable domain, with the rest obtained from reference TRBV9 and TRBJ2-3, is as follows: DSGVTQTPKHLITATGQRVTLRCSPRSGDLSVYWYQQSLDQGLQFLIQYYNGEERAKGNILERFSAQQFPDLHSELNLSSLELGDSALYFCASSVGGGRLDTQYFGPGTRLTVL.

The chain couples TRBV5-1 to TRBJ2-7; 12 bases are shared with TRBD2. This CDR3 comprises 16 residues. The V gene's germline CDR1 is SGHRS and CDR2 YFSETQ. V shed 0 bases and J 7 bases; nucleotides not matched to a gene: 8. The DNA of the CDR3 is TGCGCCAGCAGCTTGGGTCTAGCGGGAGGGCCTCGGGAGCAGTACTTC. This translates into CASSLGLAGGPREQYF.

The chain joins TRBV2 to TRBJ2-3; possible D gene TRBD2, 5 bases. The V gene's germline CDR1 is SNHLY and CDR2 FYNNEI. Trimming removed 7 bases at V and 3 bases at J, with 14 bases between. This CDR3 has 14 residues. CDR3 DNA: TGTGCCAGCACCATCGGGGATAGGACAGATACGCAGTATTTT. This translates into CASTIGDRTDTQYF.

V gene TRBV5-1 combines with J gene TRBJ1-2, with TRBD1 identical over 7 bases. CDR3 length: 14 amino acids. J was trimmed by 4 bases and V by 0 bases; bases with no gene match: 3. Looked up from germline, CDR1 is SGHRS and CDR2 is YFSETQ. In DNA, the CDR3 is TGCGCCAGCAGCTTGGGACAGGGCGTCTATGGCTACACCTTC. Translation gives CASSLGQGVYGYTF.

The chain joins TRBV19 to TRBJ2-5, with D possibly being TRBD2 (6 bases). CDR1 is LNHDA, CDR2 SQIVND, per germline (reference sequence). V lost 8 bases, J lost 5 bases, and 6 bases lay in between. There are 10 residues in the CDR3. The CDR3 here is CASGGETQYF. The CDR3 nucleotides are TGTGCCAGTGGGGGGGAGACCCAGTACTTC.

J is TRBJ2-2 and V is TRBV7-2, with 11 bases matching TRBD2. Germline V gene lookup returns CDR1 SGHTA and CDR2 FQGNSA. The CDR3 runs 17 residues. Germline trimming cut 2 bases from V and 5 bases from J; bases unmatched to any gene: 7. This CDR3 reads CASSLLPSSGGTGELFF. DNA for the CDR3: TGTGCCAGCAGCTTACTTCCCTCTAGCGGGGGGACCGGGGAGCTGTTTTTT.

This chain connects TRBV19 to TRBJ1-2; weak D call: TRBD1 (6 bases). The V end lost 9 bases, the J end lost 5 bases, and 16 bases lay between the germline ends. This CDR3 is built from 13 residues. Germline CDR1 reads LNHDA; CDR2 reads SQIVND (reference sequence). This chain's CDR3 is CASRRGEGYGYTF. The CDR3 coding sequence is TGTGCCAGCCGCAGGGGCGAGGGGTATGGCTACACCTTC. The full variable domain, in which reference TRBV19 and TRBJ1-2 provide the parts outside the CDR3, is DGGITQSPKYLFRKEGQNVTLSCEQNLNHDAMYWYRQDPGQGLRLIYYSQIVNDFQKGDIAEGYSVSREKKESFPLTVTSAQKNPTAFYLCASRRGEGYGYTFGSGTRLTVV.

This clone has just one count. The chain employs TRBV6-6 and TRBJ1-1; D remains unclear. The germline CDR1 and CDR2 sequences are MNHNY and SVGAGI (reference sequence). V lost 0 bases to trimming and J lost 10 bases, with 18 bases between them. The length of the CDR3 is 15 residues. The CDR3: CASSYSAGKLSGAFF. DNA of the CDR3: TGTGCCAGCAGTTACTCGGCCGGGAAGTTATCTGGAGCTTTCTTT.

The V and J genes are TRBV14 and TRBJ2-1, with 8 bases that match TRBD2. The CDR3 runs to 15 residues. Trimming cost V 1 base and J 10 bases; bases outside gene matches: 9. Germline V gene sequence: CDR1 SGHDN, CDR2 FVKESK. CDR3 nucleotides: TGTGCCAGCAGCCAAGTGGTAGCGGGAATACCCGAGCAGTTCTTC. Its translation: CASSQVVAGIPEQFF.